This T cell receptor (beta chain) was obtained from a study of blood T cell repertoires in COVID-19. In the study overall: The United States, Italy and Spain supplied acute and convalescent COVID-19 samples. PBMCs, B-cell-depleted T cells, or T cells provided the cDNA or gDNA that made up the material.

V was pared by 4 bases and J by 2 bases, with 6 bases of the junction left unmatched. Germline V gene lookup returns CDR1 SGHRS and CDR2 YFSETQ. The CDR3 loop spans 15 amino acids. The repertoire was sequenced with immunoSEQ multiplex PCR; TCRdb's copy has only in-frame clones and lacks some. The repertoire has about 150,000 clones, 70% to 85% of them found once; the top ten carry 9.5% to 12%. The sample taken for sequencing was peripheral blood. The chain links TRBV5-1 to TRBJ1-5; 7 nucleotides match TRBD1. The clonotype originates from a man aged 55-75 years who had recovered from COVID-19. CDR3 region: CASSPTGMRNQPQHF. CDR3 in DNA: TGCGCCAGCAGCCCGACAGGGATGCGCAATCAGCCCCAGCATTTT.